This is a list of T cell receptor beta chains from one sample in a study of graft-versus-host responses after intestinal transplantation. Produced via immunoSEQ multiplex PCR; TCRdb's table is partial and in-frame only. The sample records around 90,000 clones, 90% to 95% being singletons. For these receptors, no antigen is known. Here the sequenced sample was unstimulated CD8+ T cells sorted from spleen or lymph node cells, taken before transplant. These receptor sequences come from a human donor who was the organ donor for an intestinal transplant. Both conserved end residues are part of each CDR3. A D gene is named only where the DNA matches it firmly. Expanded clones get a size class; other rows say once, few or many, or leave the size out.

V gene: TRBV5-6
D gene: -
clone size: few
J gene: TRBJ2-3
CDR3 DNA: TGTGCCAGCAGCTTGGCCGGGGACTTAACAGATACGCAGTATTTT
CDR3 protein: CASSLAGDLTDTQYF

V gene: TRBV4-1
D gene: -
clone size: -
J gene: TRBJ2-3
CDR3 DNA: TGCGCCAGCAGCCAAGGCGGAATCGTGGGTACGCAGTATTTT
CDR3 protein: CASSQGGIVGTQYF

V gene: TRBV7-9
D gene: -
clone size: -
J gene: TRBJ2-5
CDR3 DNA: TGTGCCAGCAGCTTAGCCCTAGAGACCCAGTACTTC
CDR3 protein: CASSLALETQYF

V gene: TRBV11-1
D gene: -
clone size: -
J gene: TRBJ2-5
CDR3 DNA: TGTGCCAGCATCCTCGGCGGTGGGGGGGCGAGAGAGACCCAGTACTTC
CDR3 protein: CASILGGGGARETQYF

V gene: TRBV5-4
D gene: TRBD2
clone size: -
J gene: TRBJ2-5
CDR3 DNA: TGTGCCAGCAGCTCTGGGACTAGCGGGATTGTCGGACAAGAGACCCAGTACTTC
CDR3 protein: CASSSGTSGIVGQETQYF

V gene: TRBV5-6
D gene: -
clone size: few
J gene: TRBJ2-7
CDR3 DNA: TGTGCCAGCAGCTTGCCGCAGGCAATATCCTCCTACGAGCAGTACTTC
CDR3 protein: CASSLPQAISSYEQYF

V gene: TRBV4-1
D gene: -
clone size: -
J gene: TRBJ1-1
CDR3 DNA: TGCGCCAGCAGCCAAGAACAGTCGCAAGAAGCTTTCTTT
CDR3 protein: CASSQEQSQEAFF

V gene: TRBV19
D gene: TRBD2
clone size: -
J gene: TRBJ2-5
CDR3 DNA: TGTGCCAGTACGGGGGGAGAGACCCAGTACTTC
CDR3 protein: CASTGGETQYF

V gene: TRBV4-1
D gene: -
clone size: -
J gene: TRBJ2-7
CDR3 DNA: TGCGCCAGCAACCAAGTTTTTGGGCGATGGGGACTCGGGCAGTACTTC
CDR3 protein: CASNQVFGRWGLGQYF

V gene: TRBV19
D gene: TRBD2
clone size: -
J gene: TRBJ2-1
CDR3 DNA: TGTGCCAGTAGTACTACTAGCGCTTATTACAATGAGCAGTTCTTC
CDR3 protein: CASSTTSAYYNEQFF

V gene: TRBV6-5
D gene: -
clone size: -
J gene: TRBJ1-1
CDR3 DNA: TGTGCCAGCAGCCTCACCGGTTATACTGAAGCTTTCTTT
CDR3 protein: CASSLTGYTEAFF

V gene: TRBV7-3
D gene: TRBD1
clone size: -
J gene: TRBJ1-2
CDR3 DNA: TGTGCCAGCAGCCTTACAGGGGACGGCTACACCTTC
CDR3 protein: CASSLTGDGYTF

V gene: TRBV19
D gene: -
clone size: -
J gene: TRBJ2-2
CDR3 DNA: TGTGCCAGTAGTATTAACAGGTTTGCTGACACCGGGGAGCTGTTTTTT
CDR3 protein: CASSINRFADTGELFF

V gene: TRBV19
D gene: -
clone size: -
J gene: TRBJ1-5
CDR3 DNA: TGTGCCAGCGGGACATACTACGGTCAGCCCCAGCATTTT
CDR3 protein: CASGTYYGQPQHF

V gene: TRBV9
D gene: -
clone size: -
J gene: TRBJ2-7
CDR3 DNA: TGTGCCAGCAGCGTTGGGCAAGCGGGTTCGGACGAGCAGTACTTC
CDR3 protein: CASSVGQAGSDEQYF

V gene: TRBV6-6
D gene: -
clone size: -
J gene: TRBJ1-2
CDR3 DNA: TGTGCCAGCAGTTACAGGGGGGGTACTAACTATGGCTACACCTTC
CDR3 protein: CASSYRGGTNYGYTF

V gene: TRBV6-5
D gene: -
clone size: -
J gene: TRBJ1-1
CDR3 DNA: TGTGCCAGCGGACAGTTCGTCGGTGAAGCTTTCTTT
CDR3 protein: CASGQFVGEAFF

V gene: TRBV7-9
D gene: -
clone size: -
J gene: TRBJ2-2
CDR3 DNA: TGTGCCAGCTCCTCCACCGGGGAGCTGTTTTTT
CDR3 protein: CASSSTGELFF

V gene: TRBV19
D gene: -
clone size: -
J gene: TRBJ1-1
CDR3 DNA: TGTGCCAGTAGTATAGCGGGCCTTAGCGGCACTGAAGCTTTCTTT
CDR3 protein: CASSIAGLSGTEAFF

V gene: TRBV12-5
D gene: TRBD2
clone size: -
J gene: TRBJ2-1
CDR3 DNA: TGTGCTAGTGGCTTAAGTAGCGGGCTAGCGGGAGAGGTCTCCTACAATGAGCAGTTCTTC
CDR3 protein: CASGLSSGLAGEVSYNEQFF

V gene: TRBV30
D gene: -
clone size: -
J gene: TRBJ1-6
CDR3 DNA: TGTGCCTGGAGTCAGGCTTCACCCCTCCACTTT
CDR3 protein: CAWSQASPLHF

V gene: TRBV19
D gene: TRBD1
clone size: -
J gene: TRBJ2-7
CDR3 DNA: TGTGCCAGTAGTATTGGGGACAGTACCTACGAGCAGTACTTC
CDR3 protein: CASSIGDSTYEQYF

V gene: TRBV29-1
D gene: TRBD2
clone size: few
J gene: TRBJ2-1
CDR3 DNA: TGCAGCGTCGTATTAGCGGGAGTGGGGGGTGAGCAGTTCTTC
CDR3 protein: CSVVLAGVGGEQFF

V gene: TRBV21-1
D gene: -
clone size: -
J gene: TRBJ2-1
CDR3 DNA: TGTGCCAGCAGCAAAACAAGCGGAAAACAGTTCTTC
CDR3 protein: CASSKTSGKQFF

V gene: TRBV14
D gene: TRBD1
clone size: -
J gene: TRBJ2-6
CDR3 DNA: TGTGCCAGCAGCCAAGAAAGTTGGGGACAGGACCTCTCTGGGGCCAACGTCCTGACTTTC
CDR3 protein: CASSQESWGQDLSGANVLTF

V gene: TRBV10-3
D gene: TRBD1
clone size: -
J gene: TRBJ2-7
CDR3 DNA: TGTGCCATCAGCGGGACAGGAGCGTCTCGGGAGCAGTACTTC
CDR3 protein: CAISGTGASREQYF

V gene: TRBV7-6
D gene: -
clone size: -
J gene: TRBJ1-2
CDR3 DNA: TGTGCCAGCAGCTTAGGAAGGAGTAGAGCTCGTGGCTACACCTTC
CDR3 protein: CASSLGRSRARGYTF